The clone carrying this T cell receptor beta chain was observed a handful of times. The antigen is unknown. Via MiXCR, TCRdb re-called the reads, giving one row per CDR3 protein. This table holds 450,000 to 550,000 distinct CDR3 sequences, about two fifths found once. This record comes from a study of T cell repertoires in cytomegalovirus infection. At the level of the study: Selected CMV epitopes included recently identified HLA-C-restricted ones as well as well-studied HLA-B-restricted ones.

The CDR3 is made up of 14 amino acids. Per the germline V gene, CDR1 is SGHTA and CDR2 is FQGNSA. Unmatched junction bases numbered 9, after V lost 4 bases and J lost 9 bases. The sample was cultured PBMCs, taken from culture after CMV antigen stimulation. The chain uses TRBV7-2 and TRBJ2-1; 7 bases are a match to TRBD2. The sequence derives from a human donor in good health (CMV status not recorded). Some clones in this sample may be carry-over from other donors' samples. The CDR3 loop is CASSSRTGGVEQFF. The DNA for the CDR3 is TGTGCCAGCAGCTCTCGCACGGGAGGAGTTGAGCAGTTCTTC.